The 28 T cell receptor beta chains reported below all come from one sample, sequenced in a study of lymphopenia after photon versus proton radiotherapy. Assay used: immunoSEQ multiplex PCR; TCRdb lists only in-frame clones, some missing. The table includes 2,000 or so clones, around 78% detected once. The specimen comprised peripheral blood, sampled from a patient treated with photon-based radiotherapy. These receptors all come from a man aged 80 or over with cholangiocarcinoma.

The V and J genes are TRBV25-1 and TRBJ2-5; 9 bases map to TRBD1. J gave up 5 bases and V 8 bases, and 3 bases lay outside the gene matches. Germline CDR1 MGHDK, CDR2 SYGVNS. The CDR3 totals 12 residues. CDR3 amino acids: CASGQGWETQYF. The CDR3 coding sequence is TGTGCCAGCGGACAGGGGTGGGAGACCCAGTACTTC. Full variable domain (rest looked up from reference TRBV25-1 and TRBJ2-5): EADIYQTPRYLVIGTGKKITLECSQTMGHDKMYWYQQDPGMELHLIHYSYGVNSTEKGDLSSESTVSRIRTEHFPLTLESARPSHTSQYLCASGQGWETQYFGPGTRLLVL.

CDR3 DNA: TGCAGCGCTGGGCCTAGCGAAGCGTCGTCACGGTACGAGCAGTACTTC. Residues: CSAGPSEASSRYEQYF. The V gene is TRBV29-1, the J gene TRBJ2-7; maybe TRBD2 (6 bases). Germline loops: CDR1 SQVTM, CDR2 ANQGSEA. CDR3 length equals 16 residues. V lost 7 bases, J lost 4 bases, and 26 bases lay in between.

This clone was observed once. The J gene is TRBJ1-5, the V gene TRBV30; tentative D call: TRBD1 (5 bases). Germline lookup yields CDR1 GTSNPN and CDR2 SVGIG (reference sequence). The CDR3 is 13 amino acids. V gave up 0 bases and J gave up 3 bases, with 6 bases separating them. CDR3 in amino acids: CAWSVGPNQPQHF. CDR3 bases: TGTGCCTGGAGTGTGGGGCCCAATCAGCCCCAGCATTTT.

The chain carries TRBV30 and TRBJ2-2; 8 bases match TRBD1. The CDR3 length is 17 residues. Trimming removed 6 bases from V and 4 bases from J; junction bases left unmatched: 16. In germline, CDR1 is GTSNPN, CDR2 SVGIG (reference sequence). The CDR3 loop is CACPSGAGGSVTGELFF. Here the CDR3 DNA reads TGTGCCTGCCCATCGGGGGCAGGGGGCTCGGTCACCGGGGAGCTGTTTTTT.

V usage is TRBV2 and J usage is TRBJ2-5; the match to TRBD2 covers 11 bases. Germline CDR1 SNHLY, CDR2 FYNNEI. The CDR3 sequence is 16 residues long. V lost 3 bases to trimming and J lost 2 bases; unmatched junction nucleotides: 5. CDR3: CASSDRASGGQETQYF. For the CDR3, the DNA is TGTGCCAGCAGTGATAGGGCTAGCGGGGGGCAAGAGACCCAGTACTTC.

This chain connects TRBV15 to TRBJ2-3; 7 positions match TRBD2. Germline assignment: CDR1 LNHNV and CDR2 YYDKDF (reference sequence). V was clipped by 2 bases and J by 5 bases; unmatched bases: 10. This CDR3 contains 16 residues. The CDR3 here is CATSRRGLDSGDTQYF. CDR3 nucleotides: TGTGCCACCAGCAGACGAGGACTAGACTCTGGAGATACGCAGTATTTT.

This chain uses TRBV28 with TRBJ1-6, with a possible D match to TRBD1 (6 bases). Germline V gene data show CDR1 as MDHEN and CDR2 as SYDVKM. V was shortened by 6 bases and J by 8 bases, with 20 bases between the two germline ends. The CDR3 length is 16 residues. CDR3 amino acids: CASRLGMRAGDSPLHF. The CDR3 DNA reads as TGTGCCAGCAGATTAGGTATGAGGGCAGGGGATTCACCCCTCCACTTT.

This chain connects TRBV18 to TRBJ1-5; a weak D match, TRBD1 (6 bases). The CDR3 length is 20 residues. The germline gives CDR1 KGHSH, CDR2 LQKENI. Trimming stripped 0 bases from V and 2 bases from J, with 23 bases between. CDR3 sequence: CASSPPIVLGGAKGNQPQHF. CDR3 nucleotides: TGTGCCAGCTCACCACCGATCGTTTTAGGGGGGGCTAAAGGCAATCAGCCCCAGCATTTT.

This clone qualifies as large. This rearrangement joins TRBV2 to TRBJ1-6; no clear D. Deletions cut 2 bases from V and 10 bases from J, with 15 bases between. CDR3 length: 15 amino acids. Per the germline V gene, CDR1 is SNHLY and CDR2 is FYNNEI. The CDR3 nucleotides are TGTGCCAGCAGTGAAAATGGGAATCAGGAATCACCCCTCCACTTT. This encodes CASSENGNQESPLHF.

J is TRBJ1-1 and V is TRBV6-6, with D perhaps TRBD1 (5 bases). This CDR3 spans 15 amino acids. The V gene lost 5 bases and the J gene lost 1 base, with 14 bases spanning the gap. CDR1 and CDR2 from the germline V gene are MNHNY and SVGAGI (reference sequence). The CDR3 region is CASSPSGTTNTEAFF. CDR3 DNA: TGTGCCAGCAGTCCTAGTGGGACGACGAACACTGAAGCTTTCTTT.

The rearrangement uses TRBV7-2 and TRBJ1-2; D is undetermined. CDR1 and CDR2 from the germline V gene are SGHTA and FQGNSA. The CDR3 is 12 residues long. The germline V and J ends were trimmed by 5 bases and 8 bases, with 12 bases remaining between them. This chain's CDR3 is CASSPRVEGYTF. The CDR3, as DNA: TGTGCCAGCAGCCCCCGGGTCGAAGGCTACACCTTC.

J is TRBJ1-6 and V is TRBV25-1, with D unresolved. V shed 3 bases and J shed 7 bases, with 7 bases lying between them. Looked up from germline, CDR1 is MGHDK and CDR2 is SYGVNS. This CDR3 has 13 amino acids. The DNA for the CDR3 is TGTGCCAGCAGTGACCCGAAGAATTCACCCCTCCACTTT. It encodes CASSDPKNSPLHF.

This chain uses TRBV14 with TRBJ2-5; D call uncertain. Deletions cut 0 bases from V and 4 bases from J, with 6 bases between. There are 13 residues in the CDR3. CDR1 is SGHDN and CDR2 is FVKESK in the germline V gene. The CDR3 coding sequence is TGTGCCAGCAGCCAAGATCTAGGAGAGACCCAGTACTTC. Protein: CASSQDLGETQYF.

For the CDR3, the DNA is TGTGCCTGGAGTGGGGGGAGGGATGGCTACACCTTC. The encoded protein is CAWSGGRDGYTF. J is TRBJ1-2 and V is TRBV30; TRBD1 is a possible D gene (5 bases). This CDR3 has 12 residues. Germline CDR1 and CDR2: GTSNPN and SVGIG (reference sequence). V lost 1 base and J lost 6, with 9 bases in between.

This clone was recorded only once. The J gene is TRBJ1-1, the V gene TRBV11-2; D possibly corresponds to TRBD1 (5 bases). V lost 4 bases, J lost 3 bases, and 9 bases lay in between. The germline V gene has CDR1 SGHAT and CDR2 FQNNGV. This CDR3 has 13 amino acids. CDR3 protein: CASSWTTDTEAFF. As DNA, the CDR3 is TGTGCCAGCAGCTGGACAACGGACACTGAAGCTTTCTTT.

This clone has only one observation. The chain joins TRBV28 to TRBJ1-5; D is perhaps TRBD1 (5 bases). CDR1 is MDHEN and CDR2 is SYDVKM in the germline V gene. V was trimmed by 2 bases and J by 7 bases, leaving 15 bases between them. The CDR3 is made up of 15 amino acids. The CDR3 sequence: CASSLPSRTLQPQHF. The CDR3, as DNA: TGTGCCAGCAGTTTACCCTCCAGGACACTACAGCCCCAGCATTTT.

The V call is TRBV7-3, the J call TRBJ2-6; tentatively, D is TRBD1 (7 bases). The CDR3 consists of 16 residues. V dropped 5 bases and J dropped 2 bases, with 13 bases sitting between them. Germline V gene lookup returns CDR1 SGHTA and CDR2 FQGTGA. In DNA, the CDR3 is TGTGCCAGCAGCCTGGGACAGCGGGCTGGGGCCAACGTCCTGACTTTC. It encodes CASSLGQRAGANVLTF.

The rearrangement links TRBV19 to TRBJ1-2; possibly TRBD1 for D (6 bases). The CDR3 consists of 15 residues. Germline-derived CDR1 and CDR2 are LNHDA and SQIVND (reference sequence). Trimming shortened V by 2 bases and J by 2 bases, and 12 bases separated the two germline ends. The CDR3 spells CASSIPSTGNYGYTF. Here the CDR3 DNA reads TGTGCCAGTAGTATACCTTCTACAGGGAACTATGGCTACACCTTC.

The chain combines TRBV6-6 with TRBJ1-3; D gene uncertain. CDR1 and CDR2 from the germline V gene are MNHNY and SVGAGI (reference sequence). CDR3 size: 15 residues. V lost 11 bases to trimming and J lost 0 bases, with 17 bases between them. The CDR3 coding sequence is TGTGCCGCCCCCTGGGCGGAGAGCTCTGGAAACACCATATATTTT. This gives the protein CAAPWAESSGNTIYF.

The chain links TRBV5-6 to TRBJ2-7, with D possibly TRBD2 on 5 matching bases. Germline loops: CDR1 SGHDT, CDR2 YYEEEE. V shed 3 bases and J shed 0 bases, with 19 bases lying between them. This CDR3 region has 17 residues. The CDR3, as DNA: TGTGCCAGCAGCTCCAACTTACTAGACCTCAGCTCCTACGAGCAGTACTTC. It yields the protein CASSSNLLDLSSYEQYF.

The CDR3 sequence is CASSWGTDTQYF. CDR3 nucleotide sequence: TGTGCCAGCAGCTGGGGCACAGATACGCAGTATTTT. The chain uses TRBV7-8 and TRBJ2-3; D unclear. This CDR3 is built from 12 residues. V lost 4 bases and J lost 1, with 3 bases in between. Germline loops: CDR1 SGHVS, CDR2 FQNEAQ.

This chain connects TRBV5-1 to TRBJ1-2, with D unresolved. The CDR3 runs to 13 residues. Trimming pared 7 bases from V and 4 bases from J, leaving 14 bases between. CDR1 and CDR2 (germline): SGHRS, YFSETQ. CDR3 in DNA: TGCGCCAGCCCGGTTCGAAAGACCTATGGCTACACCTTC. Amino acids: CASPVRKTYGYTF.

This clone was counted once. The chain combines TRBV5-6 with TRBJ2-5; D may be TRBD1 (6 bases). V lost 0 bases to trimming and J lost 5 bases, with 14 bases between them. CDR3 length equals 15 residues. CDR1 and CDR2 from the germline V gene are SGHDT and YYEEEE. The CDR3 DNA reads as TGTGCCAGCAGCTTGGCTGGTAGTAGGGGGGAGACCCAGTACTTC. The encoded protein is CASSLAGSRGETQYF.

V and J are TRBV11-3 and TRBJ2-7, with D possibly being TRBD2 (6 bases). The CDR3 has 15 amino acids. Trimming took off 4 bases at V and 3 bases at J, with 16 bases between the two ends. Germline-derived CDR1 and CDR2 are SGHNT and YENEEA. In nucleotides, the CDR3 is TGTGCCAGCAGCTCAATTTCTGCGGGGCGCTACGAGCAGTACTTC. Protein: CASSSISAGRYEQYF.

This clone is a singleton in its sample. The J gene is TRBJ2-7, the V gene TRBV7-2; 7 nucleotides line up with TRBD2. V shed 1 base and J 7 bases; nucleotides not matched to a gene: 7. The CDR3 sequence is 14 residues long. Per the germline V gene, CDR1 is SGHTA and CDR2 is FQGNSA. CDR3 in amino acids: CASSLGLATREQYF. The CDR3 nucleotides read TGTGCCAGCAGCTTAGGACTAGCTACGCGGGAGCAGTACTTC.

The chain links TRBV9 to TRBJ2-2, with D possibly matching TRBD1 (6 bases). CDR3 length: 17 residues. Germline CDR1 SGDLS, CDR2 YYNGEE. V was cut by 0 bases and J by 3 bases, with 15 bases left in between. Here the CDR3 DNA reads TGTGCCAGCAGCGTAGGAACATCGAGGGGGTACACCGGGGAGCTGTTTTTT. Translated, it gives CASSVGTSRGYTGELFF.

The chain carries TRBV28 and TRBJ2-7; maybe TRBD2 (5 bases). The CDR3 runs 13 residues. Germline CDR1 MDHEN, CDR2 SYDVKM. The ends were cut back, 6 bases at V and 7 bases at J, with 16 bases in the middle. The CDR3 DNA reads TGTGCCAGCAGCCGGGGATTCACGGGGGAGCAGTACTTC. This codes for CASSRGFTGEQYF.

This chain connects TRBV5-6 to TRBJ2-3; no firm D call. This CDR3 region has 16 residues. CDR1 and CDR2 from the germline V gene are SGHDT and YYEEEE. V was pared by 0 bases and J by 4 bases, with 15 bases between. The CDR3 here is CASSLDIGYMADTQYF. In DNA, the CDR3 is TGTGCCAGCAGCTTGGACATCGGCTATATGGCAGATACGCAGTATTTT. The variable domain in full, with the rest retrieved from reference TRBV5-6 and TRBJ2-3, is DAGVTQSPTHLIKTRGQQVTLRCSPKSGHDTVSWYQQALGQGPQFIFQYYEEEERQRGNFPDRFSGHQFPNYSSELNVNALLLGDSALYLCASSLDIGYMADTQYFGPGTRLTVL.